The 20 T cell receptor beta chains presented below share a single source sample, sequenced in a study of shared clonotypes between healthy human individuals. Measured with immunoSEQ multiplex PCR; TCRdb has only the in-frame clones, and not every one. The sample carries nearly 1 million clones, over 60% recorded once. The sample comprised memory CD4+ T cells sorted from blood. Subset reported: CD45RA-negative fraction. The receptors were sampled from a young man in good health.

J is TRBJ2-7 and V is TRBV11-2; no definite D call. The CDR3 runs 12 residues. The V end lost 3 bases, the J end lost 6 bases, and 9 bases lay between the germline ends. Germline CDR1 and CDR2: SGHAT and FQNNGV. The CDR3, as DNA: TGTGCCAGCAGCTTCCTCCAGGCCGAGCAGTACTTC. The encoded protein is CASSFLQAEQYF.

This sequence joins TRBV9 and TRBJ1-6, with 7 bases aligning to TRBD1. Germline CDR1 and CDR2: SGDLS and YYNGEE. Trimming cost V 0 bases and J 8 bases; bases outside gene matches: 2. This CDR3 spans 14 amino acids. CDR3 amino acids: CASSVGQGHSPLHF. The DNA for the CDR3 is TGTGCCAGCAGCGTAGGACAGGGTCATTCACCCCTCCACTTT.

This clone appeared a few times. The CDR3 is CASSHSDRNTEAFF. CDR3 coding DNA: TGTGCCAGCAGCCATTCGGACAGGAACACTGAAGCTTTCTTT. This rearrangement joins TRBV5-6 to TRBJ1-1, with D tentatively TRBD1 (6 bases). The V gene's germline CDR1 is SGHDT and CDR2 YYEEEE. V was trimmed by 4 bases and J by 1 base, leaving 11 bases between them. CDR3 size: 14 residues. Variable domain in full (rest from reference TRBV5-6 and TRBJ1-1): DAGVTQSPTHLIKTRGQQVTLRCSPKSGHDTVSWYQQALGQGPQFIFQYYEEEERQRGNFPDRFSGHQFPNYSSELNVNALLLGDSALYLCASSHSDRNTEAFFGQGTRLTVV.

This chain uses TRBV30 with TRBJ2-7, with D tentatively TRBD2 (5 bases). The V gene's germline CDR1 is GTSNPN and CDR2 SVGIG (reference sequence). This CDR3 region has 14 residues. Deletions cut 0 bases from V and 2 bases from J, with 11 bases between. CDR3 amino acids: CAWSVRTLTYEQYF. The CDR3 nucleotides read TGTGCCTGGAGTGTAAGGACTCTTACCTACGAGCAGTACTTC.

The CDR3 DNA is TGTGCCAGCAGTTACTCTGAGCCGGGCTACACCTTC. As protein: CASSYSEPGYTF. The J gene is TRBJ1-2, the V gene TRBV6-6; no definite D call. Germline assignment: CDR1 MNHNY and CDR2 SVGAGI (reference sequence). V lost 0 bases and J lost 8, with 7 bases in between. This CDR3 spans 12 amino acids.

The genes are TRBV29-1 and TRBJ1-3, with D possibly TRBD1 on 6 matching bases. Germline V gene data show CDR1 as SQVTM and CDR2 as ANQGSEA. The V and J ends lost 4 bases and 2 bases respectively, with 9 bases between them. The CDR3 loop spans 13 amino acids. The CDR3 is CSVVKGAGNTIYF. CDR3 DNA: TGCAGCGTTGTTAAGGGGGCTGGAAACACCATATATTTT.

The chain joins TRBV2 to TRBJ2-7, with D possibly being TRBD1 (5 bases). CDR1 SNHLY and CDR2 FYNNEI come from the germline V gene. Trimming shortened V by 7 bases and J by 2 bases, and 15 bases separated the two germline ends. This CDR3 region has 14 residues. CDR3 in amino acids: CASTAQGAAYEQYF. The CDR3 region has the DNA TGTGCCAGCACCGCGCAGGGTGCAGCCTACGAGCAGTACTTC.

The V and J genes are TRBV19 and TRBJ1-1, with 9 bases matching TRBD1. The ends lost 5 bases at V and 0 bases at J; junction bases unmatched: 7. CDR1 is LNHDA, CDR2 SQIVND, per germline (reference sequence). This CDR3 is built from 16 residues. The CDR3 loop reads CASSSLGQGMNTEAFF. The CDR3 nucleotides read TGTGCCAGTAGTTCCCTGGGACAGGGCATGAACACTGAAGCTTTCTTT.

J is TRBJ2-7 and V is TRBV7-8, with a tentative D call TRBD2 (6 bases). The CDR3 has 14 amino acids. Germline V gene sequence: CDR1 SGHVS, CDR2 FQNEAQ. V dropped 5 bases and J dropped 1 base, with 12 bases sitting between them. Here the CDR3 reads CASSPGSYSYEQYF. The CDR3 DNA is TGTGCCAGCAGCCCCGGGAGTTATTCCTACGAGCAGTACTTC.

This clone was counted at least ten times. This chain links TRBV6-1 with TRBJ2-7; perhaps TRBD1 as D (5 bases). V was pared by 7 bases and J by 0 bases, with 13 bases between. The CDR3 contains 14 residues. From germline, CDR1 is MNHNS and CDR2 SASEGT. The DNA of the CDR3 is TGTGCCAGCACCTTACACAGGAGCTCCTACGAGCAGTACTTC. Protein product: CASTLHRSSYEQYF.

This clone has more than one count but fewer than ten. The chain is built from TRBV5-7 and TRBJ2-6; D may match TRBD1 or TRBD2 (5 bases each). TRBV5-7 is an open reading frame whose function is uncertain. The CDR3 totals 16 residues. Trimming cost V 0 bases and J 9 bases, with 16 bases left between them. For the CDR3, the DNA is TGTGCCAGCAGCTTGGAGGGGCGGGCTTACGGCAACGTCCTGACTTTC. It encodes CASSLEGRAYGNVLTF.

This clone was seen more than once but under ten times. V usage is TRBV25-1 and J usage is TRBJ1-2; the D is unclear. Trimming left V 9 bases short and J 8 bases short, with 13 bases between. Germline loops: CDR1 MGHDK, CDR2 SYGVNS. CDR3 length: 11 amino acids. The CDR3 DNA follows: TGTGCCAGTCACTCGTACGGCGGCTACACCTTC. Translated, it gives CASHSYGGYTF.

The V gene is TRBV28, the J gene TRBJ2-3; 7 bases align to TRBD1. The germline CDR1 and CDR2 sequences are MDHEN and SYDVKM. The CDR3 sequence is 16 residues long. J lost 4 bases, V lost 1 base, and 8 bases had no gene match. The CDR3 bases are TGTGCCAGCAGTTTATCGAGGTTACAGGGGCCAGATACGCAGTATTTT. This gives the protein CASSLSRLQGPDTQYF.

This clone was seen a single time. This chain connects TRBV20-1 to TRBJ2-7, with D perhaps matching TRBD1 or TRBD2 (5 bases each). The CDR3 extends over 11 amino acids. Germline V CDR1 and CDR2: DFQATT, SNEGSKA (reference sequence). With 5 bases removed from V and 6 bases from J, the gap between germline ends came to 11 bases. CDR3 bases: TGCAGTGCTTCGGGACCCTCCGAGCAGTACTTC. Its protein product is CSASGPSEQYF.

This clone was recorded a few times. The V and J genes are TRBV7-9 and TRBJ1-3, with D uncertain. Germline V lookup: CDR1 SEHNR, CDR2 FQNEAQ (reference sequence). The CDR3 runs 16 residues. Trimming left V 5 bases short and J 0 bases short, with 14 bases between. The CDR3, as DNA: TGTGCCAGCAGCGCCACGTACGGGAGCTCTGGAAACACCATATATTTT. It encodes CASSATYGSSGNTIYF. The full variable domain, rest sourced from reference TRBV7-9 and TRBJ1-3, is DTGVSQNPRHKITKRGQNVTFRCDPISEHNRLYWYRQTLGQGPEFLTYFQNEAQLEKSRLLSDRFSAERPKGSFSTLEIQRTEQGDSAMYLCASSATYGSSGNTIYFGEGSWLTVV.

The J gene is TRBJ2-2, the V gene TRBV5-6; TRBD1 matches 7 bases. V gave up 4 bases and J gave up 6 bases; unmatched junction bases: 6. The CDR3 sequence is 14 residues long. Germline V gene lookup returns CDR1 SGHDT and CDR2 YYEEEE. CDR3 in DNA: TGTGCCAGCAGCCCCTCTACAGGGGCCGGGGAGCTGTTTTTT. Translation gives CASSPSTGAGELFF.

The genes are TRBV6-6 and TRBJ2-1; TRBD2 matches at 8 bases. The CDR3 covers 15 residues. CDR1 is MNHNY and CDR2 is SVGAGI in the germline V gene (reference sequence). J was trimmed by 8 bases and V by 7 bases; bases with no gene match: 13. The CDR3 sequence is CASNTRSGRPYEQFF. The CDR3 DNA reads TGTGCCAGCAACACCAGGAGCGGGAGACCCTATGAGCAGTTCTTC.

As DNA, the CDR3 is TGTGCCAGCAGTTACAGACAGGGCCTGGAAAAACTGTTTTTT. Its translation is CASSYRQGLEKLFF. The chain joins TRBV6-5 to TRBJ1-4; TRBD1 matches at 7 bases. The CDR3 is made up of 14 amino acids. V lost 2 bases and J lost 8; bases outside the gene matches: 5. The germline gives CDR1 MNHEY, CDR2 SVGAGI.

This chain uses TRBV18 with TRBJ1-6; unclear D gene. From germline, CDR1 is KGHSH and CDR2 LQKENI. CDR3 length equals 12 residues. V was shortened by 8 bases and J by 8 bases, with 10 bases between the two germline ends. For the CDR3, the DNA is TGTGCCAGCCGGATAAGGGATTCACCCCTCCACTTT. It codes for CASRIRDSPLHF.

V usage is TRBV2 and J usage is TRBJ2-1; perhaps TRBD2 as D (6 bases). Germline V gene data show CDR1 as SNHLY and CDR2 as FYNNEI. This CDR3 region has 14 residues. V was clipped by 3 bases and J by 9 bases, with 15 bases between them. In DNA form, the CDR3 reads TGTGCCAGCAGTGAGAGGGCGCTAGCGCTTGAGCAGTTCTTC. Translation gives CASSERALALEQFF.